This T cell receptor (beta chain) originates from a study of identifying expanded T cells in peripheral blood. Findings and limits, study-wide: Two-week clone count variance significantly increased as total template count grew.

As regards this clone: Its antigen remains unknown.

TCRdb's table, derived via immunoSEQ multiplex PCR, lists solely in-frame clones and lacks some. The table has about 100,000 clones, about 87% seen once. This clonotype originated in a person between 18 and 75 years old in good health. The sequenced sample was blood.

The CDR3 loop reads CASSETGGSTF. CDR3 bases: TGTGCCAGCAGTGAAACAGGTGGAAGCACCTTC. This chain joins TRBV6-1 and TRBJ1-2; D perhaps matches TRBD1 (5 bases). The CDR3 spans 11 residues. The V gene lost 2 bases and the J gene lost 13 bases, with 11 bases spanning the gap. From germline, CDR1 is MNHNS and CDR2 SASEGT.